These 27 T cell receptor beta chains came from one sample sequenced in a study of Ad26.COV2.S vaccination and SARS-CoV-2 variants. Generated by immunoSEQ multiplex PCR, the TCRdb table keeps only in-frame clones and is missing some. The sample yields around 300,000 clones, roughly 91% seen once. Treatment noted: about 20 received Ad26.COV2.S at low or high dose, single or two shots; roughly 5 received placebo; per-sample allocation not given. The samples date from day 63 after the first vaccine or placebo injection. The sequencing used peripheral blood, collected in a trial of Ad26.COV2.S vaccine versus placebo. These receptors were collected from a person aged 18-65 years who received the Ad26.COV2.S COVID-19 vaccine or a placebo.

The rearrangement links TRBV4-1 to TRBJ1-3, with a possible D match to TRBD1 (6 bases). CDR3 size: 16 residues. V was cut by 4 bases and J by 4 bases, with 17 bases left in between. Per the germline V gene, CDR1 is MGHRA and CDR2 is YSYEKL. The CDR3: CASSPDAGGHGNTIYF. The CDR3 DNA is TGCGCCAGCAGCCCCGACGCGGGGGGCCACGGAAACACCATATATTTT.

The chain recombines TRBV5-4 with TRBJ1-1; D unresolved. Germline V gene lookup returns CDR1 SGHNT and CDR2 YYREEE (reference sequence). The germline V and J ends were trimmed by 0 bases and 8 bases, with 8 bases remaining between them. The CDR3 sequence is 12 residues long. CDR3 in DNA: TGTGCCAGCAGCTTGGGACCAGAGGAAGCTTTCTTT. Encoded protein: CASSLGPEEAFF.

This clone was observed a few times. The DNA for the CDR3 is TGCGCCAGCAGTGACCTTCACCCAGGTCAGCCCCAGCATTTT. Encoded protein: CASSDLHPGQPQHF. The chain has TRBV23-1 and TRBJ1-5, with D hard to call. TRBV23-1 is assigned to the ORF class and has an uncertain function. CDR3 length equals 14 residues. Trimming left V 5 bases short and J 6 bases short, with 14 bases between.

The table lists this clone with a count of one. The chain has TRBV7-2 and TRBJ2-5, with D perhaps given as TRBD1 or TRBD2 (7 bases each). The CDR3 runs 15 residues. CDR1 and CDR2 from the germline V gene are SGHTA and FQGNSA. Trimming shortened V by 3 bases and J by 2 bases, and 13 bases separated the two germline ends. Here the CDR3 reads CASSFQGGLQETQYF. The DNA for the CDR3 is TGTGCCAGCAGCTTCCAGGGGGGGCTTCAAGAGACCCAGTACTTC.

This clone was seen more than once but under ten times. This chain connects TRBV7-6 to TRBJ2-2; D is unresolved. V shed 1 base and J shed 4 bases, with 7 bases lying between them. Germline CDR1 SGHVS, CDR2 FNYEAQ. The CDR3 totals 14 residues. CDR3 residues: CASSLGSGTGELFF. The CDR3 nucleotides are TGTGCCAGCAGCTTAGGTTCGGGCACCGGGGAGCTGTTTTTT.

This chain joins TRBV27 and TRBJ2-7; TRBD1 matches 8 bases. Germline lookup yields CDR1 MNHEY and CDR2 SMNVEV (reference sequence). The length of the CDR3 is 15 residues. J lost 2 bases, V lost 0 bases, and 3 bases had no gene match. The CDR3 nucleotides are TGTGCCAGCAGTTTATCCGGGACAGGCCCCTACGAGCAGTACTTC. This codes for CASSLSGTGPYEQYF.

The chain couples TRBV24-1 to TRBJ1-5; no clear D gene. This CDR3 spans 12 amino acids. The V end was cut by 4 bases, the J end by 4 bases, with 4 bases between. The germline gives CDR1 KGHDR, CDR2 SFDVKD. CDR3 coding DNA: TGTGCCACCAGTGAAACAAATCAGCCCCAGCATTTT. Its protein is CATSETNQPQHF.

J is TRBJ1-2 and V is TRBV28; D remains ambiguous. Trimming removed 4 bases at V and 4 bases at J, with 16 bases between. The CDR3 totals 15 residues. The germline CDR1 and CDR2 sequences are MDHEN and SYDVKM. The CDR3 coding sequence is TGTGCCAGCAGTTCTCCTACCTCAGGACCCTATGGCTACACCTTC. Translated, it gives CASSSPTSGPYGYTF.

The chain uses TRBV15 and TRBJ2-3, with 7 positions matching TRBD2. The CDR3 spans 15 residues. CDR1 and CDR2 from the germline V gene are LNHNV and YYDKDF (reference sequence). Unmatched junction bases numbered 4, after V lost 3 bases and J lost 1 base. The DNA for the CDR3 is TGTGCCACCAGCAGGGCGGGAGTCGGCACAGATACGCAGTATTTT. As protein: CATSRAGVGTDTQYF.

This clone was seen just once. This chain uses TRBV5-6 with TRBJ2-1, with 10 bases that match TRBD1. Per the germline V gene, CDR1 is SGHDT and CDR2 is YYEEEE. CDR3 length equals 15 residues. Trimming took 4 bases from V and 8 from J; bases not matched to a gene: 9. The CDR3 nucleotides read TGTGCCAGCAGCCTTGGGACAGGGGATGACGATGAGCAGTTCTTC. This sequence encodes CASSLGTGDDDEQFF.

The chain employs TRBV2 and TRBJ2-1, with 15 positions matching TRBD2. The junction had 14 bases not matched to a gene; V was cut back by 4 bases and J by 1 base. The CDR3 is 21 residues long. Germline V gene lookup returns CDR1 SNHLY and CDR2 FYNNEI. For the CDR3, the DNA is TGTGCCAGCAGTGGACCTTTCCTCTTCGGACTAGCGGGAGGGTCCTACAATGAGCAGTTCTTC. It specifies CASSGPFLFGLAGGSYNEQFF.

The rearrangement uses TRBV7-2 and TRBJ1-2; TRBD1 is a possible D gene (6 bases). Trimming shortened V by 2 bases and J by 2 bases, and 12 bases separated the two germline ends. The CDR3 has 15 residues. Germline V gives CDR1 SGHTA, CDR2 FQGNSA. The DNA for the CDR3 is TGTGCCAGCAGCTTACAAGGGGGGAACAACTATGGCTACACCTTC. This encodes CASSLQGGNNYGYTF.

The V and J genes are TRBV19 and TRBJ2-7; D is unclear. This CDR3 region has 12 residues. The V gene's germline CDR1 is LNHDA and CDR2 SQIVND (reference sequence). Between the trimmed V and J ends, which lost 6 bases and 4 bases, there was a span of 10 bases. CDR3 DNA: TGTGCCAGTAGCCCCGGGCAATACGAGCAGTACTTC. It specifies CASSPGQYEQYF.

The genes are TRBV6-5 and TRBJ2-7, with TRBD1 matching over 8 bases. The CDR3 runs to 15 residues. Germline CDR1 MNHEY, CDR2 SVGAGI. V dropped 2 bases and J dropped 2; count of bases not matched to a gene: 5. CDR3: CASSYGSGGTYEQYF. The CDR3 DNA reads as TGTGCCAGCAGTTACGGGTCAGGGGGCACCTACGAGCAGTACTTC.

V is TRBV5-8 and J is TRBJ1-5; D possibly corresponds to TRBD1 (5 bases). Germline CDR1 and CDR2: SGHTS and YDEGEE. V was pared by 0 bases and J by 2 bases, with 15 bases between. This CDR3 region has 17 residues. For the CDR3, the DNA is TGTGCCAGCAGCTTGGTTGTTCAGGGTACGGGCAATCAGCCCCAGCATTTT. Protein product: CASSLVVQGTGNQPQHF.

The chain couples TRBV18 to TRBJ1-2; 8 bases line up with TRBD1. The trim removed 3 bases at V and 0 bases at J, leaving 3 bases unmatched. CDR3 size: 15 residues. Germline V gives CDR1 KGHSH, CDR2 LQKENI. The chain's CDR3 is CASSPGQGSNYGYTF. CDR3 nucleotides: TGTGCCAGCTCACCCGGACAGGGATCTAACTATGGCTACACCTTC. The complete variable domain, with remaining parts taken from reference TRBV18 and TRBJ1-2, reads NAGVMQNPRHLVRRRGQEARLRCSPMKGHSHVYWYRQLPEEGLKFMVYLQKENIIDESGMPKERFSAEFPKEGPSILRIQQVVRGDSAAYFCASSPGQGSNYGYTFGSGTRLTVV.

A single count supports this clone. The rearrangement joins TRBV9 to TRBJ2-5; D unclear. The CDR3 is made up of 13 amino acids. Germline V lookup: CDR1 SGDLS, CDR2 YYNGEE. Trimming removed 0 bases from V and 3 bases from J, with 6 bases in between. CDR3 sequence reads: CASSVGPEETQYF. Here the CDR3 DNA reads TGTGCCAGCAGCGTAGGTCCAGAAGAGACCCAGTACTTC.

This clone was counted between two and nine times. CDR3 sequence (DNA): TGTGCCAGCAGCCAAGAGGGGCTAGGGCAGGGGGTAAACCCACTACCTAACTATGGCTACACCTTC. As protein: CASSQEGLGQGVNPLPNYGYTF. V is TRBV4-2 and J is TRBJ1-2, with TRBD1 matching over 7 bases. Germline-derived CDR1 and CDR2 are LGHNA and YNFKEQ. The V segment lost 0 bases and the J segment 0 bases; nucleotides outside the gene matches: 22. The CDR3 contains 22 residues.

As concerns this clone: The identical CDR3 is also encoded by other nucleotide sequences in the sample. This sequence joins TRBV5-1 and TRBJ2-3, with 7 positions matching TRBD1. Germline V gene sequence: CDR1 SGHRS, CDR2 YFSETQ. CDR3 size: 13 residues. J was trimmed by 3 bases and V by 2 bases; bases with no gene match: 0. The CDR3 is CASSLQGTDTQYF. As DNA, the CDR3 is TGCGCCAGCAGCTTACAGGGGACAGATACGCAGTATTTT.

The chain is built from TRBV29-1 and TRBJ1-3; D not resolved. Trimming took off 6 bases at V and 2 bases at J, with 8 bases between the two ends. The germline V gene encodes CDR1 SQVTM and CDR2 ANQGSEA. The CDR3 consists of 12 residues. The CDR3, as DNA: TGCAGCGTCAGAGGAACTGGAAACACCATATATTTT. Protein sequence: CSVRGTGNTIYF.

V is TRBV3-1 (or the pseudogene TRBV3-2) and J is TRBJ2-1, with 7 nucleotides matching TRBD1. The ends lost 3 bases at V and 4 bases at J; junction bases unmatched: 0. This CDR3 has 13 residues. Germline V gene lookup returns CDR1 LGHDT and CDR2 YNNKEL (reference sequence). The CDR3 nucleotides read TGTGCCAGCAGCCAGGGACAGTACAATGAGCAGTTCTTC. Amino acids: CASSQGQYNEQFF.

This chain connects TRBV7-2 to TRBJ2-3, with TRBD2 matching over 8 bases. The CDR3 has 16 residues. V gave up 4 bases and J gave up 4 bases; unmatched junction bases: 10. Germline CDR1 SGHTA, CDR2 FQGNSA. The chain's CDR3 is CASSWGPSGPADTQYF. As DNA, the CDR3 is TGTGCCAGCAGCTGGGGTCCTAGCGGGCCGGCAGATACGCAGTATTTT. The whole variable domain, remainder taken from reference TRBV7-2 and TRBJ2-3, is GAGVSQSPSNKVTEKGKDVELRCDPISGHTALYWYRQSLGQGLEFLIYFQGNSAPDKSGLPSDRFSAERTGGSVSTLTIQRTQQEDSAVYLCASSWGPSGPADTQYFGPGTRLTVL.

The chain has TRBV3-1 (or the pseudogene TRBV3-2) and TRBJ1-1; 7 bases are a match to TRBD1. V lost 4 bases, J lost 7 bases, and 3 bases stayed unmatched. The CDR3 covers 12 residues. The germline gives CDR1 LGHDT, CDR2 YNNKEL (reference sequence). CDR3 amino acids: CASSRRQGEAFF. The CDR3 nucleotides read TGTGCCAGCAGCCGCAGACAGGGTGAAGCTTTCTTT.

This clone was observed a single time. The J gene is TRBJ2-1, the V gene TRBV27; TRBD2 matches at 8 bases. The CDR3 covers 18 residues. V dropped 6 bases and J dropped 6; count of bases not matched to a gene: 19. Germline loops: CDR1 MNHEY, CDR2 SMNVEV (reference sequence). The CDR3 loop reads CASSTSYWTSRLGNEQFF. DNA of the CDR3: TGTGCCAGCAGCACCTCGTATTGGACTAGCAGGTTGGGCAATGAGCAGTTCTTC.

The count of this clone is one. The rearrangement uses TRBV28 and TRBJ1-1; 8 positions match TRBD1. The ends lost 5 bases at V and 5 bases at J; junction bases unmatched: 25. The CDR3 has 20 residues. The germline CDR1 and CDR2 sequences are MDHEN and SYDVKM. The CDR3 reads CASSLDGTGAHNILRTEAFF. The CDR3 nucleotides read TGTGCCAGCAGTCTAGACGGGACAGGCGCTCACAACATCTTGAGGACTGAAGCTTTCTTT.

The chain recombines TRBV5-1 with TRBJ1-1; the D gene is possibly TRBD1 (5 bases). Between the trimmed V and J ends, which lost 0 bases and 1 base, there was a span of 10 bases. CDR1 and CDR2 from the germline V gene are SGHRS and YFSETQ. The CDR3 is 15 amino acids. The CDR3 here is CASSLVGGGNTEAFF. CDR3 nucleotide sequence: TGCGCCAGCAGCTTGGTTGGGGGTGGGAACACTGAAGCTTTCTTT.

The chain couples TRBV4-1 to TRBJ1-3; D uncertain. The CDR3 totals 17 residues. Trimming pared 1 base from V and 0 bases from J, leaving 13 bases between. The germline CDR1 and CDR2 sequences are MGHRA and YSYEKL. This CDR3 reads CASSQAHVGYSGNTIYF. The CDR3 DNA reads TGCGCCAGCAGCCAAGCTCATGTGGGTTACTCTGGAAACACCATATATTTT.